Each of the 20 T cell receptor beta chains below was sequenced from the same sample in a study of blood T cell repertoires in COVID-19 (dated by TCRdb to 2018 to 2020). Preparation of the library involved the immunoSEQ multiplex PCR assay. As stored in TCRdb, this immuneACCESS dataset retains in-frame rearrangements with V and J assigned. A fraction of the clones does not appear; measured against another copy, unresolved V genes explain less than half of the discrepancy, and the remainder lacks a known reason. The sample records around 100,000 clones, about 91% of which are singletons. The ten largest make up 4.5% to 6.5% of the sample. Input material: peripheral blood. The receptors here all came from a human donor in a cohort sampled during active COVID-19.

V usage is TRBV27 and J usage is TRBJ2-2; 10 bases are shared with TRBD2. This CDR3 has 15 residues. CDR1 is MNHEY and CDR2 is SMNVEV in the germline V gene (reference sequence). With 4 bases clipped from V and 6 bases from J, the junction kept 5 bases outside the gene matches. The CDR3 loop is CASSSTAGGPGELFF. In DNA, the CDR3 is TGTGCCAGCAGTTCCACAGCGGGAGGGCCCGGGGAGCTGTTTTTT.

The gene calls are TRBV14 and TRBJ2-7; TRBD1 agrees at 8 bases. Germline lookup yields CDR1 SGHDN and CDR2 FVKESK. V lost 6 bases and J lost 4; bases outside the gene matches: 20. The CDR3 extends over 18 amino acids. CDR3 sequence reads: CASRSPGQEVSGLYEQYF. As DNA, the CDR3 is TGTGCCAGCAGGTCTCCGGGACAGGAGGTCTCAGGTTTGTACGAGCAGTACTTC.

This chain uses TRBV7-8 with TRBJ1-5, with no clear D. The CDR3 runs 17 residues. V lost 5 bases to trimming and J lost 5 bases, with 22 bases between them. Germline CDR1 is SGHVS and CDR2 is FQNEAQ. CDR3 in amino acids: CASSPNAAFGSDQPQHF. The CDR3 coding sequence is TGTGCCAGCAGCCCCAACGCGGCGTTCGGATCTGATCAGCCCCAGCATTTT.

This chain connects TRBV7-2 to TRBJ1-1; weak D call: TRBD1 (5 bases). V lost 1 base and J lost 1, with 13 bases in between. The CDR3 is made up of 16 amino acids. The V gene's germline CDR1 is SGHTA and CDR2 FQGNSA. CDR3 bases: TGTGCCAGCAGCTTAGTGTCGACAGATACGAACACTGAAGCTTTCTTT. Encoded protein: CASSLVSTDTNTEAFF.

The rearrangement uses TRBV12-5 and TRBJ2-1, with D uncertain. The CDR3 runs to 18 residues. The V gene lost 2 bases and the J gene lost 8 bases, with 25 bases spanning the gap. Germline loops: CDR1 LGHNT, CDR2 FRNRAP. CDR3 region: CASGLIADGETRYHEQFF. The DNA of the CDR3 is TGTGCTAGTGGTTTGATAGCCGACGGAGAGACCCGTTACCATGAGCAGTTCTTC.

The gene calls are TRBV5-6 and TRBJ2-3, with 9 bases fitting TRBD1. After removal of 0 bases from V and 5 bases from J, the junction contained 7 bases not matched to a gene. The CDR3 length is 16 residues. CDR1 is SGHDT, CDR2 YYEEEE, per germline. The DNA of the CDR3 is TGTGCCAGCAGCTTGGACAGGGGGCGCGGAAGAGATACGCAGTATTTT. Residues: CASSLDRGRGRDTQYF.

This chain uses TRBV7-9 with TRBJ1-1, with TRBD1 as a possible D gene (5 bases). The germline CDR1 and CDR2 sequences are SEHNR and FQNEAQ (reference sequence). The CDR3 sequence is 17 residues long. V gave up 3 bases and J gave up 0 bases, with 17 bases separating them. For the CDR3, the DNA is TGTGCCAGCAGCTTCGGCAGGGAAAGGAACATGAACACTGAAGCTTTCTTT. It encodes CASSFGRERNMNTEAFF.

The V and J genes are TRBV7-8 and TRBJ1-3; 9 nucleotides agree with TRBD1. Germline loops: CDR1 SGHVS, CDR2 FQNEAQ. The CDR3 is 17 amino acids. J was trimmed by 6 bases and V by 5 bases; bases with no gene match: 14. The CDR3 DNA reads as TGTGCCAGCAGCCACTCCCGGGACAGGGTATTTGAAAACACCATATATTTT. This translates into CASSHSRDRVFENTIYF.

The V gene is TRBV2, the J gene TRBJ1-3, with 7 bases identical to TRBD1. CDR1 and CDR2 (germline): SNHLY, FYNNEI. The CDR3 runs to 16 residues. V shed 2 bases, J shed 0 bases, and the junction held 4 bases outside the gene matches. This CDR3 is CASSEWDRYSGNTIYF. The CDR3 DNA is TGTGCCAGCAGTGAATGGGACAGATACTCTGGAAACACCATATATTTT. Based on the CDR3 plus reference TRBV2 and TRBJ1-3, the full variable domain is EPEVTQTPSHQVTQMGQEVILRCVPISNHLYFYWYRQILGQKVEFLVSFYNNEISEKSEIFDDQFSVERPDGSNFTLKIRSTKLEDSAMYFCASSEWDRYSGNTIYFGEGSWLTVV.

The V and J genes are TRBV29-1 and TRBJ2-7, with 8 bases that match TRBD2. V was pared by 4 bases and J by 6 bases, with 11 bases of the junction left unmatched. The CDR3 is 14 residues long. Looked up from germline, CDR1 is SQVTM and CDR2 is ANQGSEA. Here the CDR3 DNA reads TGCAGCGTTGTAATCGGGACTAGTCATGGCGAGCAGTACTTC. Translation: CSVVIGTSHGEQYF.

The V gene is TRBV19, the J gene TRBJ2-1, with TRBD1 as a possible D gene (5 bases). Germline V gene lookup returns CDR1 LNHDA and CDR2 SQIVND (reference sequence). This CDR3 is 12 amino acids long. Trimming removed 3 bases from V and 9 bases from J, with 9 bases in between. The CDR3 region has the DNA TGTGCCAGTAGTATTTCAGGGCTTGAGCAGTTCTTC. It codes for CASSISGLEQFF.

This chain uses TRBV28 with TRBJ1-5, with D maybe TRBD1 (5 bases). The CDR3 has 16 amino acids. Germline V gene data show CDR1 as MDHEN and CDR2 as SYDVKM. V lost 2 bases and J lost 0, with 11 bases in between. CDR3 loop: CASSLNRGGSNQPQHF. The CDR3 DNA reads TGTGCCAGCAGTTTAAATCGGGGGGGTAGCAATCAGCCCCAGCATTTT.

J is TRBJ2-5 and V is TRBV14, with 9 bases fitting TRBD2. Germline V gene data show CDR1 as SGHDN and CDR2 as FVKESK. Trimming took 4 bases from V and 5 from J; bases not matched to a gene: 26. The CDR3 consists of 21 residues. This CDR3 reads CASSRSLTLAGVAHPGETQYF. In DNA form, the CDR3 reads TGTGCCAGCAGCCGATCTTTAACCTTAGCGGGAGTAGCCCACCCCGGGGAGACCCAGTACTTC.

V gene TRBV27 combines with J gene TRBJ2-1, with 8 positions matching TRBD2. The CDR3 sequence is 17 residues long. V trimming: 5 bases; J trimming: 5 bases; junction bases outside the gene matches: 14. Germline CDR1 and CDR2: MNHEY and SMNVEV (reference sequence). The CDR3 loop is CASSPTHSGVGNNEQFF. Here the CDR3 DNA reads TGTGCCAGCAGTCCAACTCATAGCGGGGTAGGGAACAATGAGCAGTTCTTC.

The chain links TRBV19 to TRBJ2-1, with D possibly TRBD2 on 6 matching bases. The CDR3 loop spans 16 amino acids. CDR1 is LNHDA, CDR2 SQIVND, per germline (reference sequence). Trimming removed 0 bases at V and 7 bases at J, with 16 bases between. This chain's CDR3 is CASSIDPGEVRNEQFF. CDR3 bases: TGTGCCAGTAGTATAGACCCCGGGGAGGTTAGGAATGAGCAGTTCTTC.

This clone has a single count. The rearrangement links TRBV9 to TRBJ2-7; 8 bases line up with TRBD2. The CDR3 is 14 amino acids. Looked up from germline, CDR1 is SGDLS and CDR2 is YYNGEE. V shed 2 bases, J shed 3 bases, and the junction held 4 bases outside the gene matches. The CDR3 nucleotides read TGTGCCAGCAGCGTGCGGGGGGCGGACTACGAGCAGTACTTC. This gives the protein CASSVRGADYEQYF.

V gene TRBV28 combines with J gene TRBJ2-7; weak D call: TRBD2 (5 bases). V was shortened by 3 bases and J by 4 bases, with 25 bases between the two germline ends. Germline assignment: CDR1 MDHEN and CDR2 SYDVKM. The CDR3 totals 18 residues. CDR3: CASSFPRFFSGLWYEQYF. The CDR3 DNA reads TGTGCCAGCAGTTTCCCCCGGTTCTTTTCGGGGTTATGGTACGAGCAGTACTTC.

The genes are TRBV18 and TRBJ1-5; possible D gene TRBD1, 6 bases. The germline V and J ends were trimmed by 3 bases and 1 base, with 13 bases remaining between them. CDR1 and CDR2 from the germline V gene are KGHSH and LQKENI. This CDR3 region has 16 residues. CDR3 sequence reads: CASSPSVGASNQPQHF. The CDR3 DNA reads as TGTGCCAGCTCACCCTCGGTGGGGGCAAGCAATCAGCCCCAGCATTTT. Together with reference TRBV18 and TRBJ1-5, the CDR3 gives the full variable domain: NAGVMQNPRHLVRRRGQEARLRCSPMKGHSHVYWYRQLPEEGLKFMVYLQKENIIDESGMPKERFSAEFPKEGPSILRIQQVVRGDSAAYFCASSPSVGASNQPQHFGDGTRLSIL.

This clone was picked up one time. The CDR3 nucleotides are TGTGCCAGCAGTTACTCGGGGGGGGGAACTGAAGCTTTCTTT. This gives the protein CASSYSGGGTEAFF. This sequence joins TRBV6-5 and TRBJ1-1; D may be TRBD1 (5 bases). There are 14 residues in the CDR3. CDR1 is MNHEY, CDR2 SVGAGI, per germline. The V end lost 0 bases, the J end lost 5 bases, and 10 bases lay between the germline ends.

This clone was counted between two and nine times. V and J are TRBV7-2 and TRBJ1-5; no clear D. This CDR3 is 15 amino acids long. The germline V gene has CDR1 SGHTA and CDR2 FQGNSA. V dropped 0 bases and J dropped 4 bases, with 10 bases sitting between them. The DNA for the CDR3 is TGTGCCAGCAGCTTAGCCCCGGACTGGAATCAGCCCCAGCATTTT. Residues: CASSLAPDWNQPQHF. The variable domain in full, with the rest retrieved from reference TRBV7-2 and TRBJ1-5, is GAGVSQSPSNKVTEKGKDVELRCDPISGHTALYWYRQSLGQGLEFLIYFQGNSAPDKSGLPSDRFSAERTGGSVSTLTIQRTQQEDSAVYLCASSLAPDWNQPQHFGDGTRLSIL.